This is a list of T cell receptor beta chains from one sample in a study of CD8 T cells in Susac syndrome. One entry per CDR3 protein, called by TCRdb with MiXCR from the immunoSEQ multiplex PCR reads. The data contain around 56,000 distinct CDR3 sequences, around 94% of them singletons. Material: CD8+ T cells from PBMCs. These receptors originate from a human donor in good health. Each CDR3 is given with its conserved first and last residue. Each record gives: D gene, V gene, J gene, CDR3 length, clone size, CDR3 protein, CDR3 DNA. A D gene is named only where the DNA matches it firmly. Where a row states a size, it is once, few, many or the class of an expanded clone; other rows omit it.

d_call: .
v_call: TRBV6-5
j_call: TRBJ2-6
cdr3_length: 15
clone_size: .
cdr3_aa: CASSYAERGANVLTF
cdr3_nt: TGTGCCAGCAGTTACGCCGAGAGGGGGGCCAACGTCCTGACTTTC

d_call: .
v_call: TRBV21-1
j_call: TRBJ2-1
cdr3_length: 16
clone_size: .
cdr3_aa: CATFSSDRGLYNEQFF
cdr3_nt: TGTGCCACTTTCTCCTCGGACCGCGGCCTCTACAATGAGCAGTTCTTC

d_call: .
v_call: TRBV7-9
j_call: TRBJ1-1
cdr3_length: 12
clone_size: .
cdr3_aa: CASQLGSTEAFF
cdr3_nt: TGTGCCAGCCAATTGGGGAGCACTGAAGCTTTCTTT

d_call: .
v_call: TRBV24-1
j_call: TRBJ1-4
cdr3_length: 9
clone_size: once
cdr3_aa: CARGGKLFF
cdr3_nt: TGCGCCAGAGGTGGCAAACTGTTTTTT

d_call: TRBD1
v_call: TRBV28
j_call: TRBJ2-5
cdr3_length: 19
clone_size: .
cdr3_aa: CASSFRQGGAGPGRETQYF
cdr3_nt: TGTGCCAGCAGTTTTCGACAGGGGGGCGCGGGCCCCGGGAGGGAGACCCAGTACTTC

d_call: TRBD1
v_call: TRBV11-2
j_call: TRBJ2-2
cdr3_length: 16
clone_size: .
cdr3_aa: CASSPGQGMNTGELFF
cdr3_nt: TGTGCCAGCAGCCCAGGACAGGGGATGAACACCGGGGAGCTGTTTTTT

d_call: .
v_call: TRBV13
j_call: TRBJ2-5
cdr3_length: 15
clone_size: once
cdr3_aa: CASSTYSGPQETQYF
cdr3_nt: TGTGCCAGCAGCACCTACTCCGGGCCTCAAGAGACCCAGTACTTC

d_call: .
v_call: TRBV20-1
j_call: TRBJ1-1
cdr3_length: 14
clone_size: .
cdr3_aa: CSARGGIEITEAFF
cdr3_nt: TGCAGTGCCCGAGGGGGGATTGAGATCACTGAAGCTTTCTTT

d_call: .
v_call: TRBV11-2
j_call: TRBJ2-7
cdr3_length: 15
clone_size: .
cdr3_aa: CASSLGLTGNYEQYF
cdr3_nt: TGTGCCAGCAGCTTAGGCTTAACAGGGAACTACGAGCAGTACTTC

d_call: TRBD1
v_call: TRBV29-1
j_call: TRBJ2-7
cdr3_length: 16
clone_size: once
cdr3_aa: CSVEAPDRGRSYEQYF
cdr3_nt: TGCAGCGTTGAAGCCCCGGACAGGGGGAGATCCTACGAGCAGTACTTC

d_call: .
v_call: TRBV24-1
j_call: TRBJ2-6
cdr3_length: 16
clone_size: .
cdr3_aa: CATSEASGSGANVLTF
cdr3_nt: TGTGCCACCAGTGAGGCCTCAGGCTCTGGGGCCAACGTCCTGACTTTC

d_call: .
v_call: TRBV3-1
j_call: TRBJ1-1
cdr3_length: 14
clone_size: once
cdr3_aa: CASSQDGSSTEAFF
cdr3_nt: TGTGCCAGCAGCCAAGACGGCAGCTCCACTGAAGCTTTCTTT

d_call: .
v_call: TRBV4-3
j_call: TRBJ1-6
cdr3_length: 16
clone_size: .
cdr3_aa: CASSLTATGGGSPLHF
cdr3_nt: TGCGCCAGCAGCTTAACGGCCACGGGAGGGGGATCACCCCTCCACTTT

d_call: .
v_call: TRBV6-1
j_call: TRBJ1-2
cdr3_length: 15
clone_size: few
cdr3_aa: CASTKNPTGFYGYTF
cdr3_nt: TGTGCCAGCACTAAGAACCCCACAGGGTTCTATGGCTACACCTTC

d_call: .
v_call: TRBV7-3
j_call: TRBJ2-7
cdr3_length: 16
clone_size: .
cdr3_aa: CASSLIGGPGMDEQYF
cdr3_nt: TGTGCCAGCAGCTTAATCGGAGGGCCGGGAATGGACGAGCAGTACTTC

d_call: TRBD1
v_call: TRBV27
j_call: TRBJ2-1
cdr3_length: 14
clone_size: .
cdr3_aa: CASSFQGAYNEQFF
cdr3_nt: TGTGCCAGCAGTTTCCAGGGGGCCTACAATGAGCAGTTCTTC

d_call: TRBD1
v_call: TRBV13
j_call: TRBJ2-1
cdr3_length: 14
clone_size: .
cdr3_aa: CASSSSGTDNEQFF
cdr3_nt: TGTGCCAGCAGCTCCTCCGGGACAGACAATGAGCAGTTCTTC

d_call: .
v_call: TRBV3-1
j_call: TRBJ2-3
cdr3_length: 18
clone_size: .
cdr3_aa: CASGPVRLVVGDADTQYF
cdr3_nt: TGTGCCAGCGGCCCCGTTAGACTCGTAGTAGGGGACGCAGATACGCAGTATTTT